The next 12 T cell receptor beta chains were all read from a single sample in a study of spatial heterogeneity in lung cancer. TCRdb itself ran the 5' RACE reads through MiXCR, one entry per CDR3 protein. The repertoire has about 38,000 distinct CDR3 sequences, 6.5% to 8.5% of them found once; the top ten carry 25% to 35%. The time point denotes: sample taken at primary tumor resection. The specimen was PBMCs, collected at surgery. The receptors shown here come from a male donor with early-stage non-small cell lung cancer.

This clonotype was detected many times. V and J are TRBV11-2 and TRBJ2-7, with D tentatively TRBD2 (6 bases). V was cut by 6 bases and J by 5 bases, with 23 bases left in between. The CDR3 is 16 amino acids. From germline, CDR1 is SGHAT and CDR2 FQNNGV. The CDR3 loop reads CASRSAGLPGDDEQYV. Written as DNA, the CDR3 is TGTGCCAGCAGATCCGCCGGATTACCGGGAGACGACGAGCAGTACGTC.

There are many counts of this clonotype. V usage is TRBV7-2 and J usage is TRBJ1-6; no firm D call. This CDR3 has 11 amino acids. With 3 bases removed from V and 9 bases from J, the gap between germline ends came to 3 bases. Germline V lookup: CDR1 SGHTA, CDR2 FQGNSA. The chain's CDR3 is CASSLISPLHF. The CDR3 region has the DNA TGTGCCAGCAGCTTGATTTCACCCCTCCACTTT.

This clonotype is medium-sized in the sample. V is TRBV14 and J is TRBJ2-7; the D gene could be TRBD1 or TRBD2 (5 bases each). The length of the CDR3 is 12 residues. V lost 5 bases and J lost 3, with 8 bases in between. CDR1 is SGHDN and CDR2 is FVKESK in the germline V gene. The CDR3: CASSGDGYEQYV. CDR3 nucleotides: TGTGCCAGCAGCGGGGACGGCTACGAGCAGTACGTC.

This clonotype was seen a few times. The V call is TRBV6-2 or TRBV6-3, the J call TRBJ2-1; 10 bases match TRBD2. This CDR3 comprises 17 residues. CDR1 and CDR2 (germline): MNHEY, SVGEGT. V lost 2 bases and J lost 2; bases outside the gene matches: 6. CDR3 protein: CASSYGLADITYNEQFF. For the CDR3, the DNA is TGTGCCAGCAGTTACGGACTAGCGGATATAACCTACAATGAGCAGTTCTTC.

This clonotype was observed many times. The V call is TRBV29-1, the J call TRBJ2-1; 12 bases agree with TRBD1. After removal of 3 bases from V and 8 bases from J, the junction contained 5 bases not matched to a gene. CDR3 length equals 14 residues. Germline CDR1 and CDR2: SQVTM and ANQGSEA. The chain's CDR3 is CSVDGTGGLDEQFF. For the CDR3, the DNA is TGCAGCGTTGACGGGACAGGGGGCCTTGATGAGCAGTTCTTC.

This clonotype appeared many times. The CDR3 here is CASSRTSGGPRPDTQYF. The CDR3 bases are TGTGCCAGCAGCAGGACTAGCGGGGGCCCTCGACCAGATACGCAGTATTTT. The chain couples TRBV5-5 to TRBJ2-3; 13 bases map to TRBD2. The CDR3 is 17 residues long. The V segment lost 4 bases and the J segment 4 bases; nucleotides outside the gene matches: 9. The V gene's germline CDR1 is SGHKS and CDR2 YYEKEE (reference sequence).

This clonotype has more than one count but fewer than ten. The chain uses TRBV3-1 and TRBJ1-5; weak D call: TRBD1 (6 bases). The V end was cut by 5 bases, the J end by 2 bases, with 16 bases between. The CDR3 runs to 16 residues. CDR1 is LGHDT and CDR2 is YNNKEL in the germline V gene (reference sequence). CDR3 in amino acids: CASSSSYRAGNQPQHF. The CDR3 DNA reads TGTGCCAGCAGCTCATCTTACAGGGCTGGCAATCAGCCCCAGCATTTT.

The chain joins TRBV7-9 to TRBJ2-7; TRBD2 aligns across 7 bases. Trimming removed 1 base from V and 6 bases from J; junction bases left unmatched: 3. Germline V gene lookup returns CDR1 SEHNR and CDR2 FQNEAQ (reference sequence). The CDR3 runs to 13 residues. CDR3 coding DNA: TGTGCCAGCAGCTTAGGTTCTAGCGGCGAGCAGTACGTC. Amino acid sequence: CASSLGSSGEQYV.

The chain employs TRBV2 and TRBJ2-5; no clear D. Germline-derived CDR1 and CDR2 are SNHLY and FYNNEI. CDR3 length: 13 amino acids. The germline V and J ends were trimmed by 1 base and 1 base, with 4 bases remaining between them. The CDR3 protein is CASSEGRQETQYF. CDR3 sequence (DNA): TGTGCCAGCAGTGAAGGACGCCAAGAGACCCAGTACTTC.

There are many counts of this clonotype. The chain joins TRBV29-1 to TRBJ2-3; D is tentatively TRBD1 or TRBD2 (5 bases each). Germline values: CDR1 SQVTM, CDR2 ANQGSEA. The CDR3 runs to 13 residues. Trimming removed 4 bases from V and 1 base from J, with 9 bases in between. CDR3 DNA sequence: TGCAGCGTTGTGGGGCGGGGCACAGATACGCAGTATTTT. It codes for CSVVGRGTDTQYF.

A few counts support this clonotype. This rearrangement joins TRBV20-1 to TRBJ2-5; D ambiguous. V was clipped by 3 bases and J by 4 bases, with 15 bases between them. Germline values: CDR1 DFQATT, CDR2 SNEGSKA (reference sequence). CDR3 size: 14 residues. CDR3 region: CSASLRIGRETQYF. In nucleotides, the CDR3 is TGCAGTGCTAGCCTTCGGATAGGGCGAGAGACCCAGTACTTC.

This clonotype was seen only a few times. The V gene is TRBV7-2, the J gene TRBJ2-1, with TRBD2 as a possible D gene (5 bases). CDR3 length equals 13 residues. Germline V gives CDR1 SGHTA, CDR2 FQGNSA. Trimming cost V 1 base and J 7 bases, with 8 bases left between them. CDR3 in DNA: TGTGCCAGCAGCTTAGTTCGGGGTAATGAGCAGTTCTTC. Amino acid sequence: CASSLVRGNEQFF.